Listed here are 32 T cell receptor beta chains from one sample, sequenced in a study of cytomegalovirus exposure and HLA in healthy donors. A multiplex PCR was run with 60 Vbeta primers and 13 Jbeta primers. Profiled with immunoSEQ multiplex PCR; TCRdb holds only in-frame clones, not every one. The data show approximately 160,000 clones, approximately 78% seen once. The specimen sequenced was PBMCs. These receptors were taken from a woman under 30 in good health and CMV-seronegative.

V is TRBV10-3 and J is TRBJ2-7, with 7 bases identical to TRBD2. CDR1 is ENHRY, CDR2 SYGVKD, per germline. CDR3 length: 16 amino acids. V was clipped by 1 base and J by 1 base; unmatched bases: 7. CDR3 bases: TGTGCCATCAGTGAGTGGGGAGGGGCCGGATCCTACGAGCAGTACTTC. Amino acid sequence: CAISEWGGAGSYEQYF.

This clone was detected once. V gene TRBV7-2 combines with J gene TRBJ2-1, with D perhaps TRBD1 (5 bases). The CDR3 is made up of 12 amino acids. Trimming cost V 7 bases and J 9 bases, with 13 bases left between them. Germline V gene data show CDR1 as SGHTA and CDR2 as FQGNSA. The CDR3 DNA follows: TGTGCCAGCACCCTCGACAGTCCTGAGCAGTTCTTC. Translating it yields CASTLDSPEQFF.

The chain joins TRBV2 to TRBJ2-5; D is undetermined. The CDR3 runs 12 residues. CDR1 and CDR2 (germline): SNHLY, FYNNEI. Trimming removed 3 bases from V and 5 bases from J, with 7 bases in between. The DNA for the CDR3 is TGTGCCAGCAGTGACCTTCGGGAGACCCAGTACTTC. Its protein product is CASSDLRETQYF.

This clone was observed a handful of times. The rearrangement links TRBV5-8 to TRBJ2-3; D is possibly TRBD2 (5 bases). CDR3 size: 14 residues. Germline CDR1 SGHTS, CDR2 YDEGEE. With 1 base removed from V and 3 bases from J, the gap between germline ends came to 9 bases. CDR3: CASSLRGATDTQYF. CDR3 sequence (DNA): TGTGCCAGCAGCTTGCGGGGAGCAACAGATACGCAGTATTTT.

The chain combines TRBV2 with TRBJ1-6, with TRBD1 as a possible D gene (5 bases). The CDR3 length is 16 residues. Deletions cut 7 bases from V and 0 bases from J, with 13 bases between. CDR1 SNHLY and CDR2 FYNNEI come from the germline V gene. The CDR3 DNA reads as TGTGCCAGCACTGGGACTTTAAGCTCCTATAATTCACCCCTCCACTTT. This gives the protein CASTGTLSSYNSPLHF.

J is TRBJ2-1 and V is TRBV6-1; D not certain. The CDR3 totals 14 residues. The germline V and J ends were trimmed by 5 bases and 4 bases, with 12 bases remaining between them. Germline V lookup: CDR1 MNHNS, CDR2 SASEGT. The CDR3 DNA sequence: TGTGCCAGCAGTCAAGGCGCGTCATACAATGAGCAGTTCTTC. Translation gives CASSQGASYNEQFF.

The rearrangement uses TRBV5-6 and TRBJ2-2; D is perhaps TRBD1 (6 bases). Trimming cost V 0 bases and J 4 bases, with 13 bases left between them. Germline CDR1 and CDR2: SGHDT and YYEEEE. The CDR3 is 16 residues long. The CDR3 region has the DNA TGTGCCAGCAGCTTGGTTGGCCAGGGGACCACCGGGGAGCTGTTTTTT. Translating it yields CASSLVGQGTTGELFF.

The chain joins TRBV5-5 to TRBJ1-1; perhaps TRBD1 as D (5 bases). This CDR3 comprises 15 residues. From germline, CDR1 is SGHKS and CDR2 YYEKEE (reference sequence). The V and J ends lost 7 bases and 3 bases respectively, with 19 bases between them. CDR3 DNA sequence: TGTGCCAGCTCGCTACCCTCCGGGGGTGACACTGAAGCTTTCTTT. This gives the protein CASSLPSGGDTEAFF. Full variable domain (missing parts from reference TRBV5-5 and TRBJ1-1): DAGVTQSPTHLIKTRGQQVTLRCSPISGHKSVSWYQQVLGQGPQFIFQYYEKEERGRGNFPDRFSARQFPNYSSELNVNALLLGDSALYLCASSLPSGGDTEAFFGQGTRLTVV.

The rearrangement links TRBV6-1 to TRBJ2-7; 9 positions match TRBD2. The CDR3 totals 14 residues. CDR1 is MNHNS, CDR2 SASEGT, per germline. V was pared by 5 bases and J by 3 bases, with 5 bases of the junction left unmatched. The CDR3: CASSSSGEYYEQYF. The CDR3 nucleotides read TGTGCCAGCAGTTCTAGCGGGGAATACTACGAGCAGTACTTC.

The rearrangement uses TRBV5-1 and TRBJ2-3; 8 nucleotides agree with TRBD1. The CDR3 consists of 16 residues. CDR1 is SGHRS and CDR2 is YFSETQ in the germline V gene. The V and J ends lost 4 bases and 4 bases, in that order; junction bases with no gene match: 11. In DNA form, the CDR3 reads TGCGCCAGCAGCCGGACAGGGCTTTTACCCGCAGATACGCAGTATTTT. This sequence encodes CASSRTGLLPADTQYF.

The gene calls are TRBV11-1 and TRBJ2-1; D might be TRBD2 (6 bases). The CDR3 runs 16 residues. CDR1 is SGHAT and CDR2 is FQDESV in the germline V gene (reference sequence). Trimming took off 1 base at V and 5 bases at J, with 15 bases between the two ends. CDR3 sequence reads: CASSLGAGTFNNEQFF. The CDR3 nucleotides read TGTGCCAGCAGCTTAGGTGCCGGGACTTTTAACAATGAGCAGTTCTTC.

In DNA form, the CDR3 reads TGTGCCAGCAGCTTCGGCCACACAGGGTCTTACGAGCAGTACTTC. It specifies CASSFGHTGSYEQYF. V is TRBV7-9 and J is TRBJ2-7; D perhaps matches TRBD1 (6 bases). The CDR3 contains 15 residues. Germline V gene lookup returns CDR1 SEHNR and CDR2 FQNEAQ (reference sequence). Trimming shortened V by 3 bases and J by 4 bases, and 16 bases separated the two germline ends.

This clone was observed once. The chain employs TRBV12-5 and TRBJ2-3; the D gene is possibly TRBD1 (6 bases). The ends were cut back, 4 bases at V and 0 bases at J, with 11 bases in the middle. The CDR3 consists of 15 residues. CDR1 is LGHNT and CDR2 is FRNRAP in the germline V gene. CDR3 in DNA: TGTGCTAGTGGTTGGGGGCAGACTAGCACAGATACGCAGTATTTT. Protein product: CASGWGQTSTDTQYF.

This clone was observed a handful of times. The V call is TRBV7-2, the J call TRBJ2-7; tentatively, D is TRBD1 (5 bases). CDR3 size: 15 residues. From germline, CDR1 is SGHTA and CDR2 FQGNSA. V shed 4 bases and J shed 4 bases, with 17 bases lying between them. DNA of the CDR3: TGTGCCAGCAGCTCTGACCCTAAGGGGTTGTACGAGCAGTACTTC. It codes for CASSSDPKGLYEQYF.

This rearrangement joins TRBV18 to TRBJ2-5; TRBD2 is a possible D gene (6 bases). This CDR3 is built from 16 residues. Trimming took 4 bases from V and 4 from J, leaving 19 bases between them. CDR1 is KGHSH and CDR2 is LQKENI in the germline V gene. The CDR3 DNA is TGTGCCAGCTCACTAACGGCGGGGCCCTGGGGAGAGACCCAGTACTTC. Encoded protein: CASSLTAGPWGETQYF.

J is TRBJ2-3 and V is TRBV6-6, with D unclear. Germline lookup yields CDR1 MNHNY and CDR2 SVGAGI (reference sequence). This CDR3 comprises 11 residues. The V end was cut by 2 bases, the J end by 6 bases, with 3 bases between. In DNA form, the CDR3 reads TGTGCCAGCAGTTACCTGGATACGCAGTATTTT. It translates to CASSYLDTQYF.

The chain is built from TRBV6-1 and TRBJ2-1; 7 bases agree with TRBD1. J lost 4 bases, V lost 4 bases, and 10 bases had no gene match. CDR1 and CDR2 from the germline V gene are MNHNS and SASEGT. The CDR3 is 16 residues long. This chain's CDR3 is CASSVGTDNFYNEQFF. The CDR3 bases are TGTGCCAGCAGTGTAGGGACAGACAACTTTTACAATGAGCAGTTCTTC.

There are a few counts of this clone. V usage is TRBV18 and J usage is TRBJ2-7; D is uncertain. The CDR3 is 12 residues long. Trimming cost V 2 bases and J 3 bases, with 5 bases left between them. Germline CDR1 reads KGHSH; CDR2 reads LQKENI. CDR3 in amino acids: CASSPASYEQYF. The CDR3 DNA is TGTGCCAGCTCACCAGCCAGCTACGAGCAGTACTTC.

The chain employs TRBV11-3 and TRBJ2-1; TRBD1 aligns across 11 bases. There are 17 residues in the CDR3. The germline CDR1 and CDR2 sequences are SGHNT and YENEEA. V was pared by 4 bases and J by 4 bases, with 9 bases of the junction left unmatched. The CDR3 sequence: CASSSPLGTGGYNEQFF. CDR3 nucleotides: TGTGCCAGCAGCTCCCCTTTAGGGACAGGGGGTTACAATGAGCAGTTCTTC.

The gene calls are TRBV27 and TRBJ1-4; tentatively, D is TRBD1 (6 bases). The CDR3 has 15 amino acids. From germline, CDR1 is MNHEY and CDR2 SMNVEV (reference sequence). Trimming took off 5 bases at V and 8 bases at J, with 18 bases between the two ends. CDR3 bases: TGTGCCAGCAGTCTCGACAGGTGGGGTCGGGAAAAACTGTTTTTT. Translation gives CASSLDRWGREKLFF.

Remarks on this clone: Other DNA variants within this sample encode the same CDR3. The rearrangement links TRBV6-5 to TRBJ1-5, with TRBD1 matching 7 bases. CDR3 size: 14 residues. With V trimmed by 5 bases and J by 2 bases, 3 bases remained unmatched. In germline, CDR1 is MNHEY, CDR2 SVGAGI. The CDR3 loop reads CASSRQGGNQPQHF. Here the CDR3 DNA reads TGTGCCAGCAGTCGACAGGGCGGCAATCAGCCCCAGCATTTT.

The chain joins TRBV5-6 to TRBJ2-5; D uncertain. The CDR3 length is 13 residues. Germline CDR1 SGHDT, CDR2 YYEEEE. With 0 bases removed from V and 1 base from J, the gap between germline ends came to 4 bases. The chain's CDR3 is CASSLGRQETQYF. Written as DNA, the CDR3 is TGTGCCAGCAGCTTGGGTCGCCAAGAGACCCAGTACTTC.

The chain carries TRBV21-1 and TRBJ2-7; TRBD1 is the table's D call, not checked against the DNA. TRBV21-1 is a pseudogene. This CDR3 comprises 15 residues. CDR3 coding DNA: TGTGCCAGCACCAGGGGGACAGGGACAACCTACGAGCAGTACTTC. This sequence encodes CASTRGTGTTYEQYF.

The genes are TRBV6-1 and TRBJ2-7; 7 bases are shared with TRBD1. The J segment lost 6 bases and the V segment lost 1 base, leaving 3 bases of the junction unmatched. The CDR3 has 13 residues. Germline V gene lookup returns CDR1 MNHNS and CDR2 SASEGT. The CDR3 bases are TGTGCCAGCAGTGAAGAAACAGGGGCCGAGCAGTACTTC. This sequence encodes CASSEETGAEQYF.

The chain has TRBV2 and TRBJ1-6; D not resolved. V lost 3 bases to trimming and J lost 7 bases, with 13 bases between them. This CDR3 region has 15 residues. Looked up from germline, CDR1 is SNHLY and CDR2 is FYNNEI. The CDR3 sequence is CASSDRGKANSPLHF. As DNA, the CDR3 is TGTGCCAGCAGTGACCGGGGAAAGGCAAATTCACCCCTCCACTTT.

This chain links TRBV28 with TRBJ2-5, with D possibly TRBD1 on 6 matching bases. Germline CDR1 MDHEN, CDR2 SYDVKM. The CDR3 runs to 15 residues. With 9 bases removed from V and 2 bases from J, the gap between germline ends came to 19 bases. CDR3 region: CASIPRGHLQETQYF. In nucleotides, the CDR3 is TGTGCCAGTATCCCCCGGGGACACCTACAAGAGACCCAGTACTTC.

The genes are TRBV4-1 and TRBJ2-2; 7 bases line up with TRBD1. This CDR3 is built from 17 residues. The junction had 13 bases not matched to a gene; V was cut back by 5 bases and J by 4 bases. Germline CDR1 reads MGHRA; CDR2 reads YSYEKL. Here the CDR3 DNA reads TGCGCCAGCAGCTTAAGTAGACTGACAGGGACCACCGGGGAGCTGTTTTTT. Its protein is CASSLSRLTGTTGELFF.

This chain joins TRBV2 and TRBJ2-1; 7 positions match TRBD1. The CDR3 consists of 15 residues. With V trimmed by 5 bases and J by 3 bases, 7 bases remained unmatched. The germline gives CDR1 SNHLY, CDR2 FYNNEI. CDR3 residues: CASSTDREHYNEQFF. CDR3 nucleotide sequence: TGTGCCAGCAGTACCGACAGGGAACACTACAATGAGCAGTTCTTC.

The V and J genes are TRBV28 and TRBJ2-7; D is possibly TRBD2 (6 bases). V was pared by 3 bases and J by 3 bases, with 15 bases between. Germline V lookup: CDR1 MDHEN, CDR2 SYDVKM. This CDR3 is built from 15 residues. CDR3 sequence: CASSFGGTINYEQYF. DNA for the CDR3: TGTGCCAGCAGTTTCGGCGGGACCATAAACTACGAGCAGTACTTC.

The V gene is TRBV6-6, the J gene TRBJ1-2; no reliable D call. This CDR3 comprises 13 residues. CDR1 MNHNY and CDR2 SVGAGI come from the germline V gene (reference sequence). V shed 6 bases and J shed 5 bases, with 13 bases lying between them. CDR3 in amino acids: CASSPDPRYGYTF. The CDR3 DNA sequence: TGTGCCAGCAGCCCCGATCCCCGGTATGGCTACACCTTC.

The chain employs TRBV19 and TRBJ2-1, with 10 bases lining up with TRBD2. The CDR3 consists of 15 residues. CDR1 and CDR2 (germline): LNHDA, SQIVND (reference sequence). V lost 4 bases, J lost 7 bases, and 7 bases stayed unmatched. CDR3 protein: CASSKPSGSRNEQFF. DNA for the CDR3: TGTGCCAGTAGTAAACCTAGCGGGAGTCGGAATGAGCAGTTCTTC.

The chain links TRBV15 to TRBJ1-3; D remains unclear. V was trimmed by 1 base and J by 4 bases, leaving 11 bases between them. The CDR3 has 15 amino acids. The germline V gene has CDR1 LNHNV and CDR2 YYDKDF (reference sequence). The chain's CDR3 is CATSRAPREGNTIYF. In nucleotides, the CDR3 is TGTGCCACCAGCAGAGCGCCCCGAGAAGGAAACACCATATATTTT.